These 26 T cell receptor beta chains share one sample of origin, sequenced in a study of cytomegalovirus exposure and HLA in healthy donors (dated by TCRdb to about 2017). The library was obtained by the immunoSEQ multiplex PCR assay. The multiplex PCR relied on a mix of 60 forward primers for TCR Vbeta segments and 13 reverse primers for TCR Jbeta segments. This is the immuneACCESS table as TCRdb keeps it, with only in-frame sequences that have V and J called. A part of the clones is gone; compared with another copy, unresolved V genes explain less than half, and the rest is unexplained. This sample has approximately 80,000 clones in its table, and around 80% of those were observed once. Around 2.6% of the sample is taken by the ten largest. The source material was PBMCs. These receptors came from a male donor in good health and CMV-seropositive.

V gene TRBV18 combines with J gene TRBJ2-7; 7 nucleotides align to TRBD1. The CDR3 extends over 15 amino acids. The germline V gene encodes CDR1 KGHSH and CDR2 LQKENI. With V trimmed by 6 bases and J by 0 bases, 8 bases remained unmatched. CDR3 coding DNA: TGTGCCAGCTCTCACCGACAGGGCTCCTCCTACGAGCAGTACTTC. The encoded protein is CASSHRQGSSYEQYF.

The chain carries TRBV5-1 and TRBJ2-3; D is unresolved. V was cut by 6 bases and J by 2 bases, with 7 bases left in between. The germline gives CDR1 SGHRS, CDR2 YFSETQ. CDR3 size: 12 residues. For the CDR3, the DNA is TGCGCCAGCAACTCCGCCACAGATACGCAGTATTTT. It specifies CASNSATDTQYF.

This chain joins TRBV28 and TRBJ2-7; D gene ambiguous. Germline V gene lookup returns CDR1 MDHEN and CDR2 SYDVKM. Trimming left V 6 bases short and J 5 bases short, with 11 bases between. CDR3 size: 12 residues. The chain's CDR3 is CASRDPKHEQYF. The CDR3 nucleotides are TGTGCCAGCAGAGATCCCAAGCACGAGCAGTACTTC. Variable domain in full (rest from reference TRBV28 and TRBJ2-7): DVKVTQSSRYLVKRTGEKVFLECVQDMDHENMFWYRQDPGLGLRLIYFSYDVKMKEKGDIPEGYSVSREKKERFSLILESASTNQTSMYLCASRDPKHEQYFGPGTRLTVT.

This clone was picked up a small number of times. V is TRBV6-5 and J is TRBJ2-3; D gene unclear. Germline V gene lookup returns CDR1 MNHEY and CDR2 SVGAGI. V lost 8 bases to trimming and J lost 13 bases, with 13 bases between them. This CDR3 region has 10 residues. The CDR3 coding sequence is TGTGCCAGCGTCCGAGTACTAAAGTATTTT. Its translation is CASVRVLKYF.

V gene TRBV11-1 combines with J gene TRBJ2-3; no clear D. From germline, CDR1 is SGHAT and CDR2 FQDESV (reference sequence). This CDR3 is built from 12 residues. V was trimmed by 8 bases and J by 4 bases, leaving 10 bases between them. CDR3 coding DNA: TGTGCCAGCGCCACTCTACCAGATACGCAGTATTTT. It translates to CASATLPDTQYF.

CDR3 coding DNA: TGTGCCAGCAGCGCCCGATCGGGGAATGAGCAGTTCTTC. As protein: CASSARSGNEQFF. The J gene is TRBJ2-1, the V gene TRBV9; TRBD2 might be the D (5 bases). Germline values: CDR1 SGDLS, CDR2 YYNGEE. This CDR3 has 13 amino acids. Between the trimmed V and J ends, which lost 3 bases and 7 bases, there was a span of 11 bases.

The chain carries TRBV11-3 and TRBJ2-1; TRBD2 is a possible D gene (6 bases). The CDR3 totals 15 residues. V gave up 5 bases and J gave up 6 bases, with 17 bases separating them. Germline V gene lookup returns CDR1 SGHNT and CDR2 YENEEA. This CDR3 is CASSPRLVGSNEQFF. For the CDR3, the DNA is TGTGCCAGCAGCCCCCGACTGGTCGGGAGCAATGAGCAGTTCTTC.

This rearrangement joins TRBV28 to TRBJ2-7; maybe TRBD1 (6 bases). The CDR3 covers 13 residues. V dropped 4 bases and J dropped 3 bases, with 10 bases sitting between them. Germline CDR1 MDHEN, CDR2 SYDVKM. CDR3 sequence reads: CASSSGQHYEQYF. As DNA, the CDR3 is TGTGCCAGCAGTTCTGGACAGCACTACGAGCAGTACTTC.

The rearrangement joins TRBV4-3 to TRBJ2-1, with a tentative D call TRBD2 (5 bases). This CDR3 has 13 residues. Germline lookup yields CDR1 LGHNA and CDR2 YSLEER. The V end lost 3 bases, the J end lost 5 bases, and 8 bases lay between the germline ends. CDR3 sequence (DNA): TGCGCCAGCAGCCAGCTAGCAAACAATGAGCAGTTCTTC. Amino acids: CASSQLANNEQFF.

This sequence joins TRBV6-4 and TRBJ2-1; TRBD2 aligns across 7 bases. This CDR3 spans 15 amino acids. V was pared by 4 bases and J by 7 bases, with 10 bases of the junction left unmatched. CDR1 is MRHNA and CDR2 is SNTAGT in the germline V gene. This chain's CDR3 is CASSAGLVGFNEQFF. The CDR3 coding sequence is TGTGCCAGCAGTGCCGGACTAGTAGGGTTTAATGAGCAGTTCTTC.

The chain is built from TRBV6-5 and TRBJ2-7; 8 bases line up with TRBD1. The J segment lost 5 bases and the V segment lost 5 bases, leaving 8 bases of the junction unmatched. CDR3 length equals 14 residues. The germline V gene has CDR1 MNHEY and CDR2 SVGAGI. CDR3 amino acids: CASSPRDRIHEQYF. CDR3 nucleotide sequence: TGTGCCAGCAGTCCCCGGGACAGGATCCACGAGCAGTACTTC.

The rearrangement uses TRBV30 and TRBJ2-1; D is possibly TRBD1 (6 bases). Germline CDR1 reads GTSNPN; CDR2 reads SVGIG (reference sequence). The CDR3 sequence is 14 residues long. V was shortened by 4 bases and J by 2 bases, with 12 bases between the two germline ends. CDR3 DNA: TGTGCCTGGAACCAGGGGATTACCTACAATGAGCAGTTCTTC. Amino acids: CAWNQGITYNEQFF. The whole variable domain, filled in from reference TRBV30 and TRBJ2-1, reads SQTIHQWPATLVQPVGSPLSLECTVEGTSNPNLYWYRQAAGRGLQLLFYSVGIGQISSEVPQNLSASRPQDRQFILSSKKLLLSDSGFYLCAWNQGITYNEQFFGPGTRLTVL.

This rearrangement joins TRBV28 to TRBJ2-4; the D is unclear. CDR3 length: 14 residues. Germline V gene lookup returns CDR1 MDHEN and CDR2 SYDVKM. V was pared by 4 bases and J by 2 bases, with 9 bases between. The CDR3 loop is CASSSQATKNIQYF. DNA of the CDR3: TGTGCCAGCAGTTCCCAGGCAACCAAAAACATTCAGTACTTC.

The chain employs TRBV27 and TRBJ2-5; TRBD2 might be the D (6 bases). The CDR3 runs 13 residues. CDR1 MNHEY and CDR2 SMNVEV come from the germline V gene (reference sequence). Trimming took off 3 bases at V and 3 bases at J, with 8 bases between the two ends. In nucleotides, the CDR3 is TGTGCCAGCAGTTTTCGCGGGAAAGAGACCCAGTACTTC. Translation gives CASSFRGKETQYF.

This clone was seen a handful of times. The rearrangement joins TRBV30 to TRBJ2-7, with 7 positions matching TRBD1. The CDR3 has 14 residues. Germline CDR1 GTSNPN, CDR2 SVGIG (reference sequence). V shed 3 bases and J 4 bases; nucleotides not matched to a gene: 9. The CDR3 nucleotides read TGTGCCTGGAGACCCCTGGACAGGTTATACGAGCAGTACTTC. The encoded protein is CAWRPLDRLYEQYF.

V usage is TRBV15 and J usage is TRBJ2-3; TRBD1 is a possible D gene (5 bases). The V gene's germline CDR1 is LNHNV and CDR2 YYDKDF (reference sequence). The CDR3 is made up of 18 amino acids. Trimming left V 1 base short and J 6 bases short, with 23 bases between. In nucleotides, the CDR3 is TGTGCCACCAGCAGAGCTGACTGGGGCGCCAGGCGTAGGGATACGCAGTATTTT. It is translated as CATSRADWGARRRDTQYF. The variable domain in full, with the rest retrieved from reference TRBV15 and TRBJ2-3, is DAMVIQNPRYQVTQFGKPVTLSCSQTLNHNVMYWYQQKSSQAPKLLFHYYDKDFNNEADTPDNFQSRRPNTSFCFLDIRSPGLGDTAMYLCATSRADWGARRRDTQYFGPGTRLTVL.

The V and J genes are TRBV4-1 and TRBJ2-3, with TRBD2 matching over 13 bases. This CDR3 spans 17 amino acids. From germline, CDR1 is MGHRA and CDR2 YSYEKL. V lost 4 bases, J lost 6 bases, and 10 bases stayed unmatched. CDR3 nucleotide sequence: TGCGCCAGCAGCCCGATCGGGACTAGCGGGATTGGTGATACGCAGTATTTT. It translates to CASSPIGTSGIGDTQYF.

This sequence joins TRBV15 and TRBJ2-3; D possibly corresponds to TRBD1 (7 bases). The CDR3 extends over 16 amino acids. V was trimmed by 3 bases and J by 1 base, leaving 14 bases between them. Germline loops: CDR1 LNHNV, CDR2 YYDKDF (reference sequence). The CDR3 sequence is CATSSRQGGGTDTQYF. Here the CDR3 DNA reads TGTGCCACCAGCAGCAGACAGGGCGGGGGCACAGATACGCAGTATTTT.

Details on this clone: This CDR3 is also generated by other DNA sequences in the sample. The J gene is TRBJ1-2, the V gene TRBV6-5, with 10 bases aligning to TRBD1. This CDR3 region has 14 residues. V lost 2 bases and J lost 4; bases outside the gene matches: 1. Germline V lookup: CDR1 MNHEY, CDR2 SVGAGI. The CDR3 sequence is CASSYRDRGYGYTF. The DNA for the CDR3 is TGTGCCAGCAGTTACCGGGACAGGGGCTATGGCTACACCTTC.

This rearrangement joins TRBV4-1 to TRBJ2-1; TRBD2 matches at 11 bases. Germline lookup yields CDR1 MGHRA and CDR2 YSYEKL. The CDR3 length is 15 residues. The V and J ends lost 1 base and 10 bases, in that order; junction bases with no gene match: 6. The CDR3 is CASSQGTSGGSEQFF. The CDR3 DNA follows: TGCGCCAGCAGCCAAGGAACTAGCGGGGGCTCCGAGCAGTTCTTC.

The V gene is TRBV5-1, the J gene TRBJ2-6, with D uncertain. CDR3 length: 16 residues. Trimming took 0 bases from V and 4 from J, leaving 11 bases between them. Germline CDR1 reads SGHRS; CDR2 reads YFSETQ. Here the CDR3 reads CASSLGAVGGANVLTF. The DNA of the CDR3 is TGCGCCAGCAGCTTGGGCGCTGTGGGCGGGGCCAACGTCCTGACTTTC.

The chain is built from TRBV7-2 and TRBJ2-2; 9 bases match TRBD1. Per germline, CDR1 SGHTA and CDR2 FQGNSA. Trimming removed 1 base from V and 1 base from J; junction bases left unmatched: 1. This CDR3 region has 16 residues. CDR3 sequence reads: CASSLGTGVNTGELFF. CDR3 sequence (DNA): TGTGCCAGCAGCTTAGGGACAGGGGTGAACACCGGGGAGCTGTTTTTT.

The chain recombines TRBV6-1 with TRBJ1-1; no definite D call. Trimming removed 3 bases at V and 3 bases at J, with 5 bases between. Germline values: CDR1 MNHNS, CDR2 SASEGT. The CDR3 loop spans 12 amino acids. The CDR3 spells CASSERHTEAFF. The CDR3 DNA reads as TGTGCCAGCAGTGAGAGGCACACTGAAGCTTTCTTT.

The V call is TRBV28, the J call TRBJ1-5; D may be TRBD1 (6 bases). Trimming took 6 bases from V and 1 from J, leaving 13 bases between them. CDR1 and CDR2 (germline): MDHEN, SYDVKM. The CDR3 contains 15 residues. The CDR3 here is CASRILDRSNQPQHF. The CDR3 DNA is TGTGCCAGCAGGATTCTCGACAGGAGCAATCAGCCCCAGCATTTT. The full variable domain, in which reference TRBV28 and TRBJ1-5 provide the parts outside the CDR3, is DVKVTQSSRYLVKRTGEKVFLECVQDMDHENMFWYRQDPGLGLRLIYFSYDVKMKEKGDIPEGYSVSREKKERFSLILESASTNQTSMYLCASRILDRSNQPQHFGDGTRLSIL.

This clone was detected only a few times. The chain couples TRBV27 to TRBJ2-2; D uncertain. Germline values: CDR1 MNHEY, CDR2 SMNVEV (reference sequence). The ends were cut back, 0 bases at V and 1 base at J, with 12 bases in the middle. This CDR3 is built from 17 residues. Here the CDR3 reads CASSLSVLEMNTGELFF. CDR3 coding DNA: TGTGCCAGCAGTTTATCTGTCCTAGAAATGAACACCGGGGAGCTGTTTTTT.

V usage is TRBV7-3 and J usage is TRBJ2-2, with TRBD2 matching over 9 bases. V gave up 5 bases and J gave up 7 bases; unmatched junction bases: 8. The V gene's germline CDR1 is SGHTA and CDR2 FQGTGA. The CDR3 consists of 15 residues. CDR3 bases: TGTGCCAGCAGCCATCAGACTAGCGGTTACGGGGAGCTGTTTTTT. Protein sequence: CASSHQTSGYGELFF.